The entry below describes one T cell receptor beta chain. Its antigen is as yet unknown. Through template switching, a universal primer site was introduced, and the cDNA contained unique molecular identifiers. One entry per CDR3 protein, called by TCRdb with MiXCR from the 5' RACE reads. The repertoire holds around 490,000 distinct CDR3 sequences, around 15% seen once, with nearly 0.45% in the top ten. The data were obtained in a study of identical twins. Study outcomes and limitations: Researchers reported weaker excess twin sharing in beta out-of-frame sequences. Clonotypes of the beta chain that were abundant in cord blood carried fewer insertions (memory repertoires showed none).

No donor was unhealthy or non-Caucasian. CDR3 length: 12 residues. Trimming shortened V by 8 bases and J by 8 bases, and 12 bases separated the two germline ends. Germline values: CDR1 MNHNY, CDR2 SVGAGI (reference sequence). This same sample was also part of a study on yellow fever vaccine responses in identical twins.

The chain carries TRBV6-6 and TRBJ1-4; TRBD1 is a possible D gene (5 bases). What was sequenced was CD4+ T cells sorted from blood. This clonotype originated in a woman aged 18-35 years in good health. CDR3 sequence (DNA): TGTGCCAGCGGGGGAAGCGGCGAAAAACTGTTTTTT. This codes for CASGGSGEKLFF.